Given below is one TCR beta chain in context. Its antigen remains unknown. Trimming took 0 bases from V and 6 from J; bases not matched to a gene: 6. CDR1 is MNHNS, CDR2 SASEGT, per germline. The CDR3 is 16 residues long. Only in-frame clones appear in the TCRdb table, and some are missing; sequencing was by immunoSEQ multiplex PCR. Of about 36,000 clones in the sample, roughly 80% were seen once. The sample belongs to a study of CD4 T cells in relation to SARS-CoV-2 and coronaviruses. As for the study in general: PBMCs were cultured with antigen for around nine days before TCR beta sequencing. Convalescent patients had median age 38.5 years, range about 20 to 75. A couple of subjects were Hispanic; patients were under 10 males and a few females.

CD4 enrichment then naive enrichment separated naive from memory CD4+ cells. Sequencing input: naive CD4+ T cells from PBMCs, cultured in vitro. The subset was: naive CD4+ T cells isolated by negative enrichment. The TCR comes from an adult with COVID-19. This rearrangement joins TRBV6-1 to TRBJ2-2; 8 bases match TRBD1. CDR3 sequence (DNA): TGTGCCAGCAGTGAAGCGCACCCAGGGGGCCCCGGGGAGCTGTTTTTT. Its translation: CASSEAHPGGPGELFF.